These 20 T cell receptor beta chains originate from one sample sequenced in a study of T cells in Graves' hyperthyroidism and ophthalmopathy. TCR beta CDR3 regions were amplified from RNA transcripts. First-round RT-PCR with HTBI primers amplified the TCR CDR3 region. From the multiplex PCR reads, TCRdb called clonotypes with MiXCR, one entry per CDR3 protein. The sample yields about 250,000 distinct CDR3 sequences, over 20% seen once. Material: blood. Receptors were obtained from a woman aged 40-49 years with Graves' ophthalmopathy.

This clonotype has just a few counts. The chain has TRBV28 and TRBJ2-7; possibly TRBD1 or TRBD2 for D (5 bases each). CDR3 length equals 16 residues. The V end lost 2 bases, the J end lost 2 bases, and 16 bases lay between the germline ends. CDR1 is MDHEN and CDR2 is SYDVKM in the germline V gene. In DNA form, the CDR3 reads TGTGCCAGCAGTTTACCCCCGGGACGGTTCACCTACGAGCAGTACTTC. Encoded protein: CASSLPPGRFTYEQYF.

In its sample, this clonotype was seen many times. V gene TRBV29-1 combines with J gene TRBJ2-7, with 7 positions matching TRBD1. This CDR3 has 13 residues. In germline, CDR1 is SQVTM, CDR2 ANQGSEA. With 4 bases clipped from V and 1 base from J, the junction kept 4 bases outside the gene matches. The CDR3 region has the DNA TGCAGCGTTGGGACAGGAGTATCCTACGAGCAGTACTTC. It codes for CSVGTGVSYEQYF.

This clonotype appeared many times. The J gene is TRBJ2-7, the V gene TRBV6-1; D is unclear. Germline assignment: CDR1 MNHNS and CDR2 SASEGT. The CDR3 has 12 residues. Trimming pared 1 base from V and 4 bases from J, leaving 5 bases between. Here the CDR3 reads CASSEVRYEQYF. In DNA, the CDR3 is TGTGCCAGCAGTGAAGTACGGTACGAGCAGTACTTC.

This clonotype occurred many times. The V call is TRBV28, the J call TRBJ2-7; maybe TRBD2 (6 bases). Between the trimmed V and J ends, which lost 4 bases and 5 bases, there was a span of 18 bases. This CDR3 is built from 15 residues. Germline CDR1 reads MDHEN; CDR2 reads SYDVKM. CDR3 nucleotide sequence: TGTGCCAGCAGTTCCCCCCCTGGGCTAGCGCACGAGCAGTACTTC. Its translation: CASSSPPGLAHEQYF.

At least ten counts were recorded for this clonotype. The genes are TRBV30 and TRBJ2-7; the D gene is possibly TRBD1 (5 bases). The germline CDR1 and CDR2 sequences are GTSNPN and SVGIG (reference sequence). The CDR3 contains 11 residues. CDR3 in DNA: TGTGCTGCAGGGATCTTTTTGGAGCAGTACTTC. Its protein product is CAAGIFLEQYF.

This clonotype was counted a few times. V gene TRBV20-1 combines with J gene TRBJ2-5; 10 bases are shared with TRBD2. CDR3 length: 15 residues. J gave up 5 bases and V 2 bases, and 8 bases lay outside the gene matches. Germline CDR1 DFQATT, CDR2 SNEGSKA (reference sequence). CDR3 nucleotide sequence: TGCAGTGCTAGAAATGCTCTAGCGGGAGATGAGACCCAGTACTTC. It yields the protein CSARNALAGDETQYF.

This clonotype was counted many times. CDR3 in DNA: TGTGCCACCAGTGACCCGGGACAGTCCACCGGGGAGCTGTTTTTT. Translation: CATSDPGQSTGELFF. The chain employs TRBV24-1 and TRBJ2-2; 7 nucleotides match TRBD1. Losses at the gene ends were 4 bases for V and 4 bases for J; bases not matched to a gene: 5. The CDR3 sequence is 15 residues long. The germline V gene has CDR1 KGHDR and CDR2 SFDVKD.

This clonotype was found many times. V and J are TRBV12-3 or TRBV12-4 and TRBJ2-5, with D uncertain. The CDR3 is made up of 12 amino acids. The germline V and J ends were trimmed by 1 base and 5 bases, with 5 bases remaining between them. The chain's CDR3 is CASSLDLETQYF. CDR3 coding DNA: TGTGCCAGCAGTTTAGATCTTGAGACCCAGTACTTC.

This clonotype showed up many times. The chain recombines TRBV24-1 with TRBJ2-2, with D unclear. The CDR3 totals 13 residues. Germline V lookup: CDR1 KGHDR, CDR2 SFDVKD. Trimming stripped 6 bases from V and 3 bases from J, with 7 bases between. CDR3 sequence reads: CATSSGDTGELFF. In nucleotides, the CDR3 is TGTGCCACCAGTAGTGGGGACACCGGGGAGCTGTTTTTT.

This clonotype was observed at least ten times. The conserved final phenylalanine or tryptophan is absent from the CDR3, which likely points to a read error. The rearrangement uses TRBV24-1 and TRBJ1-1, with D possibly being TRBD1 (5 bases). The V gene's germline CDR1 is KGHDR and CDR2 SFDVKD. This CDR3 has 12 residues. V dropped 4 bases and J dropped 10 bases, with 12 bases sitting between them. This CDR3 reads CATSDPGGGAFL. CDR3 bases: TGTGCCACCAGTGACCCCGGGGGGGGAGCTTTCCTT.

This clonotype showed up many times. The genes are TRBV6-2 or TRBV6-3 and TRBJ1-5; possibly TRBD1 for D (6 bases). Germline assignment: CDR1 MNHEY and CDR2 SVGEGT. Trimming stripped 3 bases from V and 9 bases from J, with 21 bases between. The CDR3 extends over 16 amino acids. CDR3 protein: CASSYDAAGVNRPQHF. The CDR3 DNA reads TGTGCCAGCAGTTATGACGCGGCAGGGGTCAACCGGCCCCAGCATTTT.

This clonotype was seen many times. The rearrangement links TRBV2 to TRBJ2-5; 10 bases match TRBD2. This CDR3 comprises 16 residues. CDR1 is SNHLY and CDR2 is FYNNEI in the germline V gene. The junction had 6 bases not matched to a gene; V was cut back by 5 bases and J by 0 bases. CDR3 DNA: TGTGCCAGCAGTCTACTAGCGGGGTGGTACCAAGAGACCCAGTACTTC. Its translation is CASSLLAGWYQETQYF.

The chain joins TRBV6-2 or TRBV6-3 to TRBJ1-2, with a tentative D call TRBD1 (6 bases). Germline assignment: CDR1 MNHEY and CDR2 SVGEGT. V was trimmed by 4 bases and J by 5 bases, leaving 14 bases between them. The CDR3 is 14 amino acids. For the CDR3, the DNA is TGTGCCAGCAGTTTCGGCAAGCAGGGGTATGGCTACACCTTC. It encodes CASSFGKQGYGYTF.

Only a few counts were recorded for this clonotype. The V call is TRBV6-1, the J call TRBJ2-7; D is possibly TRBD1 (6 bases). Trimming took off 7 bases at V and 2 bases at J, with 9 bases between the two ends. Germline values: CDR1 MNHNS, CDR2 SASEGT. The CDR3 loop spans 12 amino acids. CDR3 DNA sequence: TGTGCCAGCACGACAGGCACCTACGAGCAGTACTTC. It encodes CASTTGTYEQYF.

This clonotype appeared many times. The rearrangement uses TRBV6-1 and TRBJ2-6; D is undetermined. V gave up 4 bases and J gave up 0 bases, with 1 base separating them. The CDR3 consists of 13 residues. Germline values: CDR1 MNHNS, CDR2 SASEGT. The CDR3 DNA reads as TGTGCCAGCAGTGGCTCTGGGGCCAACGTCCTGACTTTC. Translating gives CASSGSGANVLTF.

This clonotype has at least ten counts. The J gene is TRBJ2-5, the V gene TRBV2; the D is unclear. CDR1 is SNHLY, CDR2 FYNNEI, per germline. The CDR3 totals 11 residues. V shed 2 bases and J shed 7 bases, with 5 bases lying between them. The CDR3 loop reads CASSEFGTQYF. CDR3 sequence (DNA): TGTGCCAGCAGTGAATTTGGGACCCAGTACTTC. Combining the CDR3 with reference TRBV2 and TRBJ2-5 gives the whole variable domain EPEVTQTPSHQVTQMGQEVILRCVPISNHLYFYWYRQILGQKVEFLVSFYNNEISEKSEIFDDQFSVERPDGSNFTLKIRSTKLEDSAMYFCASSEFGTQYFGPGTRLLVL.

This clonotype was counted a few times. The chain joins TRBV30 to TRBJ2-7; D could derive from TRBD1 or TRBD2 (5 bases each). This CDR3 contains 15 residues. With 3 bases removed from V and 0 bases from J, the gap between germline ends came to 15 bases. Per the germline V gene, CDR1 is GTSNPN and CDR2 is SVGIG (reference sequence). CDR3 protein: CAWSPGPLSSYEQYF. The CDR3 DNA sequence: TGTGCCTGGAGCCCGGGACCCCTGAGCTCCTACGAGCAGTACTTC.

This chain uses TRBV12-3 or TRBV12-4 with TRBJ2-2, with TRBD1 as a possible D gene (6 bases). The CDR3 totals 14 residues. Trimming took off 6 bases at V and 2 bases at J, with 10 bases between the two ends. The CDR3 DNA reads TGTGCCAGCAGGCTACAGGGTAACACCGGGGAGCTGTTTTTT. This translates into CASRLQGNTGELFF.

The sample holds many counts of this clonotype. Here the CDR3 reads CASSEQNTEAFF. The DNA for the CDR3 is TGCGCCAGCAGCGAGCAGAACACTGAAGCTTTCTTT. The chain uses TRBV5-1 and TRBJ1-1; D gene uncertain. The germline V and J ends were trimmed by 4 bases and 1 base, with 5 bases remaining between them. Germline loops: CDR1 SGHRS, CDR2 YFSETQ. The CDR3 has 12 residues. Complete variable domain (other parts from reference TRBV5-1 and TRBJ1-1): KAGVTQTPRYLIKTRGQQVTLSCSPISGHRSVSWYQQTPGQGLQFLFEYFSETQRNKGNFPGRFSGRQFSNSRSEMNVSTLELGDSALYLCASSEQNTEAFFGQGTRLTVV.

This clonotype came up many times. CDR3 sequence (DNA): TGCAGTGCTCGTCCGTGGGGACTAGCGAACTATCAAGAGACCCAGTACTTC. Amino acid sequence: CSARPWGLANYQETQYF. V and J are TRBV20-1 and TRBJ2-5; the match to TRBD2 covers 10 bases. Germline lookup yields CDR1 DFQATT and CDR2 SNEGSKA (reference sequence). The V gene end was trimmed by 5 bases and the J gene end by 2 bases; junction bases not matched to a gene: 14. The CDR3 has 17 residues.